These 12 T cell receptor beta chains were sequenced from one sample in a study of early T cells in non-severe SARS-CoV-2 infection. TCRdb redid the calling of the 5' RACE reads with MiXCR, one entry per CDR3 protein. The sample contains more than 60,000 distinct CDR3 sequences, less than 15% of which appear only once. Sequencing input: whole blood. Every receptor here comes from an adult who was a healthcare worker with PCR-confirmed SARS-CoV-2 infection or an uninfected control (not recorded which).

This clonotype turned up a few times. The rearrangement links TRBV2 to TRBJ1-6; the match to TRBD1 covers 8 bases. Looked up from germline, CDR1 is SNHLY and CDR2 is FYNNEI. This CDR3 comprises 14 residues. V dropped 10 bases and J dropped 9; count of bases not matched to a gene: 11. DNA for the CDR3: TGTGCCACCGAAAAGACAGGGGAAGGTTCACCCCTCCACTTT. Protein product: CATEKTGEGSPLHF.

V usage is TRBV5-1 and J usage is TRBJ2-1, with D unclear. In germline, CDR1 is SGHRS, CDR2 YFSETQ. Trimming left V 0 bases short and J 6 bases short, with 7 bases between. The CDR3 runs to 13 residues. The CDR3 region has the DNA TGCGCCAGCAGCTTGGTCCTGACCAATGAGCAGTTCTTC. Translated: CASSLVLTNEQFF.

This clonotype was counted many times. This chain uses TRBV14 with TRBJ2-1; 11 nucleotides align to TRBD1. The CDR3 has 15 residues. Germline loops: CDR1 SGHDN, CDR2 FVKESK. Trimming at V came to 5 bases and at J to 7 bases, leaving 7 bases not matched to a gene. For the CDR3, the DNA is TGTGCCAGCAGCAACTACCGGGACAGGGGGAATGAGCAGTTCTTC. It codes for CASSNYRDRGNEQFF. The whole variable domain, remainder taken from reference TRBV14 and TRBJ2-1, is EAGVTQFPSHSVIEKGQTVTLRCDPISGHDNLYWYRRVMGKEIKFLLHFVKESKQDESGMPNNRFLAERTGGTYSTLKVQPAELEDSGVYFCASSNYRDRGNEQFFGPGTRLTVL.

A single count supports this clonotype. The chain joins TRBV13 to TRBJ2-7; 10 bases are shared with TRBD2. Germline V lookup: CDR1 PRHDT, CDR2 FYEKMQ (reference sequence). This CDR3 is 15 amino acids long. V lost 4 bases to trimming and J lost 4 bases; unmatched junction nucleotides: 7. CDR3: CASSSQLAGRYEQYF. The CDR3 DNA sequence: TGTGCCAGCAGCTCCCAACTAGCGGGAAGATACGAGCAGTACTTC.

This clonotype has just a few counts. The chain uses TRBV7-3 and TRBJ2-3; TRBD2 aligns across 7 bases. V lost 0 bases, J lost 5 bases, and 2 bases stayed unmatched. Germline lookup yields CDR1 SGHTA and CDR2 FQGTGA. The CDR3 runs 14 residues. CDR3: CASSLTGGQDTQYF. CDR3 DNA: TGTGCCAGCAGCTTAACGGGAGGGCAAGATACGCAGTATTTT.

This clonotype was recorded many times. The gene calls are TRBV5-1 and TRBJ2-2, with a weak D call TRBD1 (6 bases). V lost 4 bases and J lost 0, with 10 bases in between. The germline V gene has CDR1 SGHRS and CDR2 YFSETQ. CDR3 length: 15 residues. The CDR3 nucleotides read TGCGCCAGCAGCCTTCAGGGGTCGAACACCGGGGAGCTGTTTTTT. Translation: CASSLQGSNTGELFF.

The rearrangement uses TRBV4-2 and TRBJ2-7; D could derive from TRBD1 or TRBD2 (5 bases each). The ends were cut back, 1 base at V and 1 base at J, with 20 bases in the middle. Germline-derived CDR1 and CDR2 are LGHNA and YNFKEQ. There are 18 residues in the CDR3. Here the CDR3 DNA reads TGTGCCAGCAGCCAAGCAGCTGTGCCCGGGACGTCTTCCTACGAGCAGTACTTC. Amino acid sequence: CASSQAAVPGTSSYEQYF.

On this clonotype itself: A read error may explain this, as a much larger clone is one base away. V is TRBV9 and J is TRBJ1-1; no definite D call. The CDR3 length is 13 residues. Germline V gives CDR1 SGDLS, CDR2 YYNGEE. CDR3 region: CASSVATATETFF. CDR3 bases: TGTGCCAGCAGCGTAGCTACTGCTACTGAAACTTTCTTT.

This clonotype was detected a few times. The chain couples TRBV18 to TRBJ1-2; 9 bases are shared with TRBD1. This CDR3 has 16 amino acids. Per the germline V gene, CDR1 is KGHSH and CDR2 is LQKENI. Unmatched junction bases numbered 3, after V lost 1 base and J lost 0 bases. CDR3: CASSPQTGGANYGYTF. CDR3 in DNA: TGTGCCAGCTCACCACAGACAGGGGGAGCTAACTATGGCTACACCTTC.

This clonotype appeared a few times. The V and J genes are TRBV11-2 and TRBJ2-3; D is possibly TRBD2 (5 bases). The CDR3 is 13 amino acids. Trimming removed 1 base from V and 9 bases from J, with 11 bases in between. The germline gives CDR1 SGHAT, CDR2 FQNNGV. The CDR3 nucleotides are TGTGCCAGCAGCTTAGGAGGGAAAGGGACGCAGTATTTT. Its protein product is CASSLGGKGTQYF.

The V and J genes are TRBV9 and TRBJ2-1; D call uncertain. Trimming took off 4 bases at V and 2 bases at J, with 13 bases between the two ends. Per germline, CDR1 SGDLS and CDR2 YYNGEE. CDR3 length: 15 amino acids. The CDR3 spells CASSSQLLTYNEQFF. CDR3 bases: TGTGCCAGCAGCTCCCAACTCCTGACCTACAATGAGCAGTTCTTC.

CDR3 in amino acids: CASSRTALGYTF. CDR3 DNA sequence: TGTGCCAGCAGCCGGACAGCTCTTGGCTACACCTTC. The chain employs TRBV3-1 and TRBJ1-2, with D perhaps matching TRBD1 (6 bases). The germline gives CDR1 LGHDT, CDR2 YNNKEL (reference sequence). This CDR3 contains 12 residues. V was pared by 4 bases and J by 7 bases, with 10 bases between.